Listed below are T cell receptor beta chains from one sample, sequenced in a study of T cells in tumors after PD-1 blockade. TCRdb keeps only in-frame clones here, not all; method: immunoSEQ multiplex PCR. Altogether about 24,000 clones are present, 70% to 85% being singletons, with the ten largest covering more than 10%. The source material was PBMCs, sampled after anti-PD-1 treatment. These receptors all stem from a human donor with basal cell carcinoma. Both conserved end residues are part of each CDR3. D genes are given only for firm matches. Clone size appears in some rows only: once, few, many, or a class for an expanded clone.

J gene,V gene,CDR3 length,D gene,clone size,CDR3 protein,CDR3 DNA
TRBJ1-4,TRBV6-1,15,TRBD1,-,CASSDRGRGNEKLFF,TGTGCCAGCAGTGACAGGGGCAGGGGGAATGAAAAACTGTTTTTT
TRBJ2-3,TRBV3-1/TRBV3-2,14,TRBD2,-,CASSHQRGSDTQYF,TGTGCCAGCAGCCACCAGCGGGGATCAGATACGCAGTATTTT
TRBJ1-1,TRBV4-2,16,-,medium-sized,CASSPLTGTEDTEAFF,TGTGCCAGCAGCCCGTTGACAGGCACGGAGGACACTGAAGCTTTCTTT
TRBJ2-4,TRBV15,14,-,-,CATSREGGKNIQYF,TGTGCCACCAGCAGAGAGGGGGGCAAAAACATTCAGTACTTC
TRBJ2-7,TRBV11-3,13,-,few,CASSLAGSHEQYF,TGTGCCAGCAGCTTAGCAGGGTCCCACGAGCAGTACTTC
TRBJ2-5,TRBV10-2,16,TRBD1,-,CASSGGQGFLQETQYF,TGCGCCAGCAGTGGGGGACAGGGATTTTTACAAGAGACCCAGTACTTC
TRBJ1-5,TRBV6-5,15,TRBD1,-,CASSRDQGGNQPQHF,TGTGCCAGCAGTCGCGACCAGGGGGGCAATCAGCCCCAGCATTTT
TRBJ2-1,TRBV7-9,17,-,-,CASSPPFREAVRGEQFF,TGTGCCAGCAGCCCCCCCTTCAGGGAGGCGGTTAGAGGTGAGCAGTTCTTC
TRBJ1-2,TRBV10-3,18,TRBD1,once,CAISNFNAGGQANYGYTF,TGTGCCATCAGTAACTTCAACGCCGGAGGACAGGCTAACTATGGCTACACCTTC
TRBJ2-7,TRBV14,16,-,-,CASSQDFWGAAYEQYF,TGTGCCAGCAGCCAAGATTTTTGGGGGGCTGCCTACGAGCAGTACTTC
TRBJ2-5,TRBV7-6,15,TRBD1,-,CASSSGAGGGETQYF,TGTGCCAGCAGCTCGGGTGCAGGGGGTGGGGAGACCCAGTACTTC
TRBJ1-2,TRBV20-1,11,-,-,CSAREGYGYTF,TGCAGTGCTAGAGAGGGGTATGGCTACACCTTC
TRBJ2-1,TRBV4-2,18,TRBD2,-,CASSQDDRGGFLVNEQFF,TGTGCCAGCAGCCAAGATGATCGGGGGGGATTTTTAGTCAATGAGCAGTTCTTC
TRBJ2-7,TRBV10-2,13,-,-,CASRSGQNYEQYF,TGCGCCAGCAGGTCGGGGCAGAACTACGAGCAGTACTTC
TRBJ2-7,TRBV20-1,11,TRBD1,-,CSARVGTEQYF,TGCAGTGCTAGAGTTGGGACAGAGCAGTATTTC
TRBJ1-2,TRBV2,13,TRBD1,-,CASSLGTVYGYTF,TGTGCCAGCAGTTTGGGGACAGTCTATGGCTACACCTTC
TRBJ1-1,TRBV7-2,14,-,-,CASSSSAVNTEAFF,TGTGCCAGCAGCTCATCCGCAGTGAACACTGAAGCTTTCTTT
TRBJ2-7,TRBV5-6,12,-,-,CASSLEQGGQYF,TGTGCCAGCAGCTTGGAACAGGGAGGGCAGTACTTC
TRBJ2-5,TRBV5-1,16,-,-,CASSSTLQGDRETQYF,TGCGCCAGCAGCTCGACTCTTCAGGGAGATCGGGAGACCCAGTACTTC
TRBJ2-5,TRBV5-6,16,TRBD2,-,CASSQGLAGRLATQYF,TGTGCCAGCAGCCAAGGACTAGCGGGGAGGTTGGCGACCCAGTACTTC
TRBJ1-4,TRBV4-2,15,-,-,CASSQSRQFGEKLFF,TGTGCCAGCAGCCAATCTAGACAGTTTGGTGAAAAACTGTTTTTT
TRBJ1-2,TRBV9,16,TRBD1,-,CASSLRTGRANYGYTF,TGTGCCAGCAGCCTTAGGACAGGGCGGGCTAACTATGGCTACACCTTC
TRBJ1-1,TRBV19,11,-,-,CASRLNTEAFF,TGTGCCAGTAGACTAAACACTGAAGCTTTCTTT
TRBJ1-3,TRBV7-9,17,TRBD1,-,CASSPGTGSDSGNTIYF,TGTGCCAGCAGCCCGGGGACAGGGTCTGACTCTGGAAACACCATATATTTT
TRBJ2-5,TRBV3-1/TRBV3-2,16,TRBD2,few,CASSPWTSGDQETQYF,TGTGCCAGCAGCCCGTGGACTAGCGGGGACCAAGAGACCCAGTACTTC
TRBJ2-7,TRBV9,16,TRBD2,once,CASSVSGLAGVYEQYF,TGTGCCAGCAGCGTAAGTGGGCTAGCGGGAGTTTACGAGCAGTACTTC
TRBJ1-1,TRBV6-5,14,-,-,CASSYEGVRTEAFF,TGTGCCAGCAGTTACGAAGGGGTGCGTACTGAAGCTTTCTTT
TRBJ1-5,TRBV30,13,-,-,CAWSVQDHQPQHF,TGTGCCTGGAGTGTACAGGATCATCAGCCCCAGCATTTT
TRBJ2-7,TRBV6-1,15,TRBD1,-,CASSEGQGGSYEQYF,TGTGCCAGCAGTGAGGGACAGGGCGGCTCCTACGAGCAGTACTTC
TRBJ2-6,TRBV27,17,-,-,CASSLGRSLSGANVLTF,TGTGCCAGCAGTTTGGGACGGTCCCTCTCTGGGGCCAACGTCCTGACTTTC
TRBJ1-2,TRBV3-1/TRBV3-2,13,-,-,CASSQGRQEGNTF,TGTGCCAGCAGCCAAGGAAGACAGGAAGGGAACACCTTC
TRBJ2-7,TRBV15,14,-,-,CATSRADLGYEQYF,TGTGCCACCAGCAGAGCGGACTTGGGCTACGAGCAGTACTTC
TRBJ1-2,TRBV4-2,15,TRBD1,-,CASRRGTGGNYGYTF,TGTGCCAGCAGACGTGGGACAGGGGGAAACTATGGCTACACCTTC
TRBJ1-1,TRBV11-1,14,TRBD1,once,CASSHGTENTEAFF,TGTGCCAGCAGCCATGGGACAGAGAACACTGAAGCTTTCTTT
TRBJ1-4,TRBV30,13,-,-,CAWSLQINEKLFF,TGTGCCTGGAGTTTGCAGATAAATGAAAAACTGTTTTTT
TRBJ2-7,TRBV5-5,11,-,-,CASSFSYEQYF,TGTGCCAGCAGCTTCTCCTACGAGCAGTACTTC
TRBJ2-5,TRBV30,13,-,-,CAWRRAPQETQYF,TGTGCCTGGAGACGGGCACCCCAAGAGACCCAGTACTTC
TRBJ2-1,TRBV9,17,TRBD2,-,CASSVDPGTSGGDEQFF,TGTGCCAGCAGCGTAGACCCCGGGACTAGCGGGGGCGATGAGCAGTTCTTC
TRBJ1-1,TRBV19,11,-,few,CASSISGEAFF,TGTGCCAGTAGTATAAGTGGGGAAGCTTTCTTT
TRBJ1-1,TRBV5-4,14,-,-,CASSFGTTDIRAFF,TGTGCCAGCAGCTTCGGGACGACCGATATAAGGGCTTTCTTT
TRBJ1-5,TRBV2,15,-,-,CASSDTNPSNQPQHF,TGTGCCAGCAGTGATACCAATCCTAGCAATCAGCCCCAGCATTTT
TRBJ2-1,TRBV5-6,12,-,-,CASSPTYEEQFF,TGTGCCAGCAGCCCGACCTATGAAGAGCAGTTCTTC
TRBJ2-1,TRBV19,15,-,-,CASSTNPDGNNEQFF,TGTGCCAGTAGTACGAACCCGGACGGAAACAATGAGCAGTTCTTC
TRBJ2-5,TRBV3-1/TRBV3-2,15,-,few,CASSLRVPMGETQYF,TGTGCCAGCAGCCTGAGGGTCCCAATGGGGGAGACCCAGTACTTC
TRBJ1-1,TRBV2,13,-,once,CASSDPPATEAFF,TGTGCCAGCAGTGATCCCCCAGCCACTGAAGCTTTCTTT
TRBJ2-7,TRBV10-1,15,-,few,CASLNLIPSAYEQYF,TGCGCCAGCTTAAACCTGATACCCTCAGCCTACGAGCAGTACTTC
TRBJ2-5,TRBV5-1,16,TRBD2,-,CASSTYRTSERETQYF,TGCGCCAGCAGCACCTATCGGACTAGCGAACGAGAGACCCAGTACTTC
TRBJ1-1,TRBV6-7,16,TRBD1,-,CASSYHLTGVGTEAFF,TGTGCCAGCAGTTACCATTTGACAGGGGTTGGGACTGAAGCTTTCTTT
TRBJ1-2,TRBV11-3,13,-,-,CASSLGGNYGYTF,TGTGCCAGCAGCTTAGGGGGTAACTATGGCTACACCTTC
TRBJ2-3,TRBV3-1/TRBV3-2,14,-,-,CASSQGGVSDTQYF,TGTGCCAGCAGCCAAGGCGGGGTCTCAGATACGCAGTATTTT
TRBJ2-2,TRBV30,17,TRBD2,-,CAWSRYTSGGNTGELFF,TGTGCCTGGAGTCGGTACACTAGCGGGGGTAACACCGGGGAGCTGTTTTTT